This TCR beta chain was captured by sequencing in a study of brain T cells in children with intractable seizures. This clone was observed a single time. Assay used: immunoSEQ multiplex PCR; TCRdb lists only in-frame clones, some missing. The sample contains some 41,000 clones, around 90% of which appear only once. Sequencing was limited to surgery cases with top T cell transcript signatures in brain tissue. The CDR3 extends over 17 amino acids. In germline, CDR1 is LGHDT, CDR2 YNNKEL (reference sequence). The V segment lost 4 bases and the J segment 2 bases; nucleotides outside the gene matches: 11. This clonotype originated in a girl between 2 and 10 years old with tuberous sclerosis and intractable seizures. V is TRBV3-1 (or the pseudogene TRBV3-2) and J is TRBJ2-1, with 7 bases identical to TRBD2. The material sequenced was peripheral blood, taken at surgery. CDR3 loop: CASSPRGRGVPYNEQFF. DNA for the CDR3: TGTGCCAGCAGCCCAAGGGGTCGGGGGGTCCCCTACAATGAGCAGTTCTTC.